These 2 T cell receptor beta chains were all obtained from the same sample, sequenced in a study of Ad26.COV2.S vaccination and SARS-CoV-2 variants. Treatment described: some 19 received Ad26.COV2.S at low or high dose, single or two shots; a few received placebo; per-sample allocation not given. Sampling was performed 63 days after the first vaccine or placebo injection. Profiling relied on immunoSEQ multiplex PCR, and the TCRdb table lists in-frame clones only, not all of them. The sample has 200,000 to 300,000 clones; around 87% are singletons. Specimen: peripheral blood, collected in a trial of Ad26.COV2.S vaccine versus placebo. The source is a person aged 18-60 years who received the Ad26.COV2.S COVID-19 vaccine or a placebo.

The V and J genes are TRBV6-5 and TRBJ1-1; a possible D gene is TRBD1 (5 bases). The CDR3 runs to 13 residues. Trimming pared 2 bases from V and 5 bases from J, leaving 9 bases between. Per the germline V gene, CDR1 is MNHEY and CDR2 is SVGAGI. The CDR3 is CASSYRGRTEAFF. The CDR3 DNA sequence: TGTGCCAGCAGTTACCGGGGGAGGACTGAAGCTTTCTTT.

This clone was seen more than once but under ten times. This sequence joins TRBV7-9 and TRBJ1-2; 8 nucleotides line up with TRBD1. CDR1 SEHNR and CDR2 FQNEAQ come from the germline V gene (reference sequence). The J segment lost 3 bases and the V segment lost 5 bases, leaving 11 bases of the junction unmatched. This CDR3 is 16 amino acids long. CDR3: CASSLGSQGVYYGYTF. In DNA form, the CDR3 reads TGTGCCAGCAGCCTAGGTTCACAGGGGGTTTACTATGGCTACACCTTC.